This paragraph reports one T cell receptor (beta chain). The antigen this receptor binds is unknown. The record has no base qualities; no much larger clone is one base away. This sample is drawn from a study of blood T cell repertoires in COVID-19 (dated by TCRdb to 2020 to 2022). About the investigation overall: Collaborator samples came from the United States, Italy and Spain and covered acute and convalescent phases of COVID-19. The material from the prospective study consisted of cDNA or gDNA derived from T cells, B-cell-depleted T cells, or PBMCs. Sample metadata almost always included a de-identified subject ID, COVID-19 status, age in years and sex. The samples were drawn from the first 160 participants of the ongoing ImmuneRACE study and from 1,254 subjects provided by 6 global collaborators. Where available, HLA class I and class II types were taken from metadata supplied by the sample provider and were not determined by assay-based typing. A freely available public database, intended as a resource for researchers studying the immune response to SARS-CoV-2, is where the repertoires were released. The dataset comprised deeply sampled blood TCRbeta repertoires from subjects exposed to, actively infected with, or recovered from COVID-19.

TCRbeta CDR3 regions were amplified from genomic DNA using the immunoSEQ Assay, a bias-controlled multiplex PCR. In the authors' own workflow: The number of nucleated cells in each sample was estimated from the amplification of reference gene primers within the assay. To quantify the absolute abundance of each unique TCRbeta CDR3 rearrangement, sequence reads were collapsed and filtered. For each sample, productive Simpson clonality was calculated by taking the square root of Simpson's diversity index across productive rearrangements. TCRdb mirrors the immuneACCESS table, restricted to in-frame sequences. Some clones are absent from its copies; in checked studies, under half trace to an unresolved V gene, and the reason for the others is unknown. Clone size and the V and J calls come from that table; the DNA yielded D and trimming. For this sample the table gives some 290,000 clones, of which around 90% were detected only once. The ten largest account for 2.9% of the sample.

In Seattle, one collaborating source enrolled patients while the infection was active and tracked those patients longitudinally over the course of disease. Each collaborating institution followed its own protocols to collect whole blood in K2EDTA tubes. For TCRbeta analysis, collaborators shipped samples in one of three forms: frozen whole blood, isolated PBMCs, or DNA extracted from either of those sample types. V is cut back by 3 bases and J by 3 bases, with 5 bases in the junction unmatched. CDR1 and CDR2 (MNHNS, SASEGT) derive from the germline V gene. From cysteine to phenylalanine, the CDR3 is 15 amino acids long. Just the 45-base CDR3 DNA is kept, in frame starting at base 1. Paper-wide results and their limitations: The quantity of clinical and demographic metadata differed by source and by participant and was supplied without curation.

The TCR was taken from a woman in her 30s with COVID-19, enrolled during active disease. Sequences were obtained from peripheral blood. This sequence uses TRBV6-1 and TRBJ2-1, and TRBD2 aligns with 7 junction nucleotides. The DNA sequence is TGTGCCAGCAGTGAGGTACTAGCGAACTACAATGAGCAGTTCTTC. It specifies CASSEVLANYNEQFF.